This T cell receptor beta chain emerged from a study of Ad26.COV2.S vaccination and SARS-CoV-2 variants (dated by TCRdb to 2020 to 2023). With regard to the full study: Vaccine-arm donors were drawn from COV1001, a multicentre, randomized, double-blind, placebo-controlled phase I-IIa trial of Ad26.COV2.S in healthy adults. The specificity and breadth of SARS-CoV-2-reactive T cell receptors after Ad26.COV2.S vaccination were assessed by TCRbeta repertoire sequencing. Investigators remained blinded to trial group allocation during experiments and outcome assessment. Ad26.COV2.S was administered intramuscularly at 5 x 10^10 or 1 x 10^11 viral particles, either as a single shot or as two shots given 56 days apart. Trial participants were randomized into five groups of five, in which low-dose or high-dose Ad26.COV2.S was given once or twice, or placebo was given on both occasions. A total of 32 samples were included in the TCR-sequenced set, comprising 19 Ad26.COV2.S vaccine recipients, 5 placebo recipients and 8 SARS-CoV-2 convalescent individuals.

The treatment or condition label here, explained by the study, means: some 19 received Ad26.COV2.S at low or high dose, single or two shots; about 5 received placebo; per-sample allocation not given. For vaccine and placebo recipients, the sequenced repertoires came from samples collected on day 63 after the first injection. Cohort 1b enrolled about two dozen adults aged 18-55 years at a single site in Boston, USA, between 29 July and 7 August 2020. Ad26.COV2.S consisted of a replication-incompetent adenovirus type 26 vector by which a prefusion-stabilized SARS-CoV-2 spike protein from the original Wuhan strain was expressed. Results and caveats for the whole study, not just this receptor: According to the authors, total T cell responses may have been underestimated by the TCR breadth and depth analyses. The study was not powered for comparison of responses between vaccine doses or regimens. Ad26.COV2.S recipients had higher spike-specific TCR breadth than placebo recipients (P = 0.0014). Substantial breadth of spike-specific CD8+ and CD4+ T cell responses was reported after vaccination. Comparable non-spike TCR breadth was observed between vaccine and placebo recipients, consistent with only spike being contained in the vaccine.

CDR1 and CDR2, looked up from the germline V gene, are SNHLY and FYNNEI. Here V drops 6 bases and J drops 2 bases, and the junction holds 2 bases not matched to any gene. The CDR3 has 15 amino acids, counting the end cysteine and phenylalanine. The DNA shown is the 45-base CDR3, in frame from base 1. On this clone: Its antigen is currently not known. Per-base qualities were not stored, and no clone one base away is much larger.

The immunoSEQ Assay was the method used to sequence TCRbeta CDR3 regions. After extraction, genomic DNA underwent amplification by bias-controlled multiplex PCR, followed by high-throughput sequencing. On the study's bioinformatics: To quantify the absolute abundance of every unique TCRbeta CDR3 region, sequences were collapsed and filtered. T cell fraction was estimated by normalizing TCRbeta template counts to usable DNA, which was measured by amplifying reference genes present in all nucleated cells. Repertoire TCRs were annotated as SARS-CoV-2-specific by exact matching of V gene, CDR3 amino acid sequence and J gene to a known reactive TCR set. The reference SARS-CoV-2 TCR set came from MIRA and was filtered for enrichment in COVID-19-positive ImmuneCODE repertoires, removing public or cross-reactive TCRs. Using the MIRA antigens, annotated TCRs were further analysed by specific ORF or by position within an ORF. Depth was the summed frequency of annotated unique rearrangements, while breadth was defined as annotated unique rearrangements over total unique productive rearrangements. Two-sided Wilcoxon rank-sum tests were applied when comparing TCR breadth between groups. The table was pulled from immuneACCESS by TCRdb, which kept in-frame rearrangements only. Such tables lose some clones; where checked, under half of the loss comes from unresolved V genes, and the rest has no known cause. The V and J calls and the clone size are those of that table, but D and trimming were determined from the DNA. Recorded for this sample are roughly 380,000 clones; around 86% of them occurred a single time. More than 3% of the sample comes from the top ten.

This receptor was identified in a person between 18 and 65 years old who received the Ad26.COV2.S COVID-19 vaccine or a placebo. Sequences were derived from peripheral blood, sampled in a trial of Ad26.COV2.S vaccine versus placebo. The sequence links TRBV2 to TRBJ2-3, with TRBD2 identical over 13 junction bases. The encoded CDR3 is CASRGLAGDTDTQYF. The nucleotide sequence is TGTGCCAGCAGAGGACTAGCGGGGGACACAGATACGCAGTATTTT.